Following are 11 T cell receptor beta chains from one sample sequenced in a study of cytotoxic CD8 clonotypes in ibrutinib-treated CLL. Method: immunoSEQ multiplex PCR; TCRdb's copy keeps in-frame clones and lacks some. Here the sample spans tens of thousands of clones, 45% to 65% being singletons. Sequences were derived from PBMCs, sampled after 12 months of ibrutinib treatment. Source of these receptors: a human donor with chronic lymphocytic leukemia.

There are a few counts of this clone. The CDR3 nucleotides are TGTGCCAGCAGCAGACAGGGCTTCACTGAAGCTTTCTTT. Translating gives CASSRQGFTEAFF. The chain carries TRBV28 and TRBJ1-1; 7 bases align to TRBD1. The CDR3 extends over 13 amino acids. Germline CDR1 is MDHEN and CDR2 is SYDVKM. V lost 6 bases to trimming and J lost 4 bases; unmatched junction nucleotides: 5.

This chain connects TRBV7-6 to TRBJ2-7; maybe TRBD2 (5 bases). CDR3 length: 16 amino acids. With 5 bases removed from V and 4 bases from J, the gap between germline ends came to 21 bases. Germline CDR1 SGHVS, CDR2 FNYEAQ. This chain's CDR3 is CASSPSGRSNAYEQYV. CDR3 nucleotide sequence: TGTGCCAGCAGCCCCAGTGGGAGAAGTAACGCATACGAGCAGTACGTC.

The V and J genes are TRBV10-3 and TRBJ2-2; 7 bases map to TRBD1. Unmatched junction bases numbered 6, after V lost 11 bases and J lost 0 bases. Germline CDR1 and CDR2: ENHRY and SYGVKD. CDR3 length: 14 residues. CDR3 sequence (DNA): TGTGCCTCACGGACAGGCGCGAACACCGGGGAGCTGTTTTTT. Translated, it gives CASRTGANTGELFF.

CDR3 residues: CASSLGPGRGRAALTDTQYF. DNA of the CDR3: TGTGCCAGCAGTCTAGGTCCCGGGAGGGGGAGGGCCGCGTTGACAGATACGCAGTATTTT. This chain links TRBV27 with TRBJ2-3; TRBD2 aligns across 8 bases. Germline V CDR1 and CDR2: MNHEY, SMNVEV (reference sequence). Trimming cost V 5 bases and J 3 bases; bases outside gene matches: 22. There are 20 residues in the CDR3.

Written as DNA, the CDR3 is TGTGCCATCAGTCCTCAGGTTAGCACAGATACGCAGTATTTT. Encoded protein: CAISPQVSTDTQYF. The chain employs TRBV10-3 and TRBJ2-3; D is unresolved. The V gene's germline CDR1 is ENHRY and CDR2 SYGVKD. The CDR3 is 14 residues long. Trimming shortened V by 5 bases and J by 0 bases, and 9 bases separated the two germline ends.

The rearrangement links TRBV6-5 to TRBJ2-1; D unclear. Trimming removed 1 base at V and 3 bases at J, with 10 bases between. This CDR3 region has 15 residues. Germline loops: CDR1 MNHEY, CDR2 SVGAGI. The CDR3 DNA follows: TGTGCCAGCAGTTACTTACCGCCAATCTACAATGAGCAGTTCTTC. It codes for CASSYLPPIYNEQFF.

The CDR3 is CASSLVVAGNTIYF. In DNA, the CDR3 is TGTGCCAGCAGCTTGGTCGTGGCAGGAAACACCATATATTTT. V and J are TRBV5-6 and TRBJ1-3; no clear D gene. Trimming removed 0 bases at V and 4 bases at J, with 8 bases between. The CDR3 has 14 residues. Germline CDR1 is SGHDT and CDR2 is YYEEEE.

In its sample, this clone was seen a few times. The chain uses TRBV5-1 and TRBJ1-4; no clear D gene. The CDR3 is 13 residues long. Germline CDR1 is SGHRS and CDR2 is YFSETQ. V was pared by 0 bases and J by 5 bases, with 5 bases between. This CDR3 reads CASSLVLNEKLFF. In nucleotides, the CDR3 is TGCGCCAGCAGCTTGGTCCTGAATGAAAAACTGTTTTTT. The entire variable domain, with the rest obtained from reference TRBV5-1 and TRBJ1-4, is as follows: KAGVTQTPRYLIKTRGQQVTLSCSPISGHRSVSWYQQTPGQGLQFLFEYFSETQRNKGNFPGRFSGRQFSNSRSEMNVSTLELGDSALYLCASSLVLNEKLFFGSGTQLSVL.

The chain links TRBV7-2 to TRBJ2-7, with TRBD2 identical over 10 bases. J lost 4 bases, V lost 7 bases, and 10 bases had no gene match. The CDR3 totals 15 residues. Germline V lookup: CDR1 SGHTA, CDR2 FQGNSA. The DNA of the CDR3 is TGTGCCAGCATCAAAGACCTAGCGGGAGTGTACGAGCAGTACTTC. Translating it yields CASIKDLAGVYEQYF.

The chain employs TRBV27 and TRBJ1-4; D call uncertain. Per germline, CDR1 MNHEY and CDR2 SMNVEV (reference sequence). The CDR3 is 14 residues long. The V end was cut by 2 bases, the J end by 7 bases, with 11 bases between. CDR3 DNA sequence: TGTGCCAGCAGTTTAATCCCAGGTGGTGAAAAACTGTTTTTT. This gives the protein CASSLIPGGEKLFF.

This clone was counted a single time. In DNA form, the CDR3 reads TGCGCCAGCGGGACCGGGGAAGGTTCCGAGCAGTACTTC. It codes for CASGTGEGSEQYF. This chain links TRBV4-1 with TRBJ2-7; D possibly uses TRBD1 or TRBD2 (5 bases each). The V end lost 8 bases, the J end lost 6 bases, and 17 bases lay between the germline ends. The CDR3 extends over 13 amino acids. The germline CDR1 and CDR2 sequences are MGHRA and YSYEKL.